The entry below gives a single T cell receptor (beta chain) sequence along with its context. Its antigen is still unknown. The record originates from a study of T cell responses to AZD1222 COVID-19 vaccine. Study results and limitations: Most donors were white British, females outnumbered males, and clonal diversity was possibly underestimated. Only a handful of AZD1222 recipients tested seropositive at baseline.

Sequenced by immunoSEQ multiplex PCR; TCRdb stores in-frame clones only, minus some. Seen here are about 83,000 clones, 70% to 90% observed once, and the top ten hold roughly 5%. The CDR3 runs to 15 residues. The germline V gene encodes CDR1 LNHDA and CDR2 SQIVND (reference sequence). The ends were cut back, 5 bases at V and 6 bases at J, with 17 bases in the middle. V and J are TRBV19 and TRBJ1-5; weak D call: TRBD1 (6 bases). The material was peripheral blood, obtained on day 0 of MenACWY control vaccination. The clonotype originates from an adult in good health. CDR3 loop: CASSRLRTVSQPQHF. DNA of the CDR3: TGTGCCAGTAGTCGTTTACGGACAGTCTCTCAGCCCCAGCATTTT.